This TCR beta chain was sequenced during a study of blood T cell repertoires in COVID-19. Whole-study context: COVID-19 samples from acute and convalescent phases originated in the United States, Italy and Spain.

Sequencing was performed with immunoSEQ multiplex PCR; in TCRdb, only in-frame clones are kept and a portion is missing. Of approximately 270,000 clones in the sample, 85% to 90% are singletons; the top ten hold 1.3% to 1.5%. Unmatched junction bases numbered 7, after V lost 6 bases and J lost 1 base. The CDR3 sequence is 15 residues long. CDR1 is ENHRY, CDR2 SYGVKD, per germline. V gene TRBV10-3 combines with J gene TRBJ2-5; 8 bases are shared with TRBD2. Sample: peripheral blood. The sequence was obtained from a man older than 75 with acute or convalescent COVID-19. CDR3 sequence: CAISPAGGGQETQYF. As DNA, the CDR3 is TGTGCCATCAGCCCCGCCGGGGGGGGCCAAGAGACCCAGTACTTC.